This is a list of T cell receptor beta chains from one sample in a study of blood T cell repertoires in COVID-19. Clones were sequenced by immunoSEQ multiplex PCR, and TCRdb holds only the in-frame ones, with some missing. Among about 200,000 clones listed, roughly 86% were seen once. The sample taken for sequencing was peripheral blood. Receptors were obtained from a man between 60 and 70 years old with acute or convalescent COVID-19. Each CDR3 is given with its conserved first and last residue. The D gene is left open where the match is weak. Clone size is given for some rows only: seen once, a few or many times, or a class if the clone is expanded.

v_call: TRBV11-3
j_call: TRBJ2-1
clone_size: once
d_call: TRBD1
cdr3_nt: TGTGCCAGCAGCTTAGTCGGGACAGCCTCCTACAATGAGCAGTTCTTC
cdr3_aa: CASSLVGTASYNEQFF

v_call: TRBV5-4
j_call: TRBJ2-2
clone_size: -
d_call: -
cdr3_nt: TGTGCCAGCAGACTAGACCCCCTGAACACCGGGGAGCTGTTTTTT
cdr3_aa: CASRLDPLNTGELFF

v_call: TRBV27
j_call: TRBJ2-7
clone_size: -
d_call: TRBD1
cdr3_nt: TGTGCCAGCAGCGGGACAGGGGGAAGCTACGAGCAGTACTTC
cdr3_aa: CASSGTGGSYEQYF

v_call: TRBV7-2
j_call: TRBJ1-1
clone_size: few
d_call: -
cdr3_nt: TGTGCCAGCAGCCAAAACAGGGCGGGGAACACTGAAGCTTTCTTT
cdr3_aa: CASSQNRAGNTEAFF

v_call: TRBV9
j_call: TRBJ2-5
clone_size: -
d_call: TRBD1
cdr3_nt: TGTGCCAGCAGCCCTTGGACAGGGGAGACCCAGTACTTC
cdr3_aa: CASSPWTGETQYF

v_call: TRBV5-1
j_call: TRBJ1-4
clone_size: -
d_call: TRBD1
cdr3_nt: TGCGCCAGCAGCCCGGGACAGGGACGAGAAAAACTGTTTTTT
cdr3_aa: CASSPGQGREKLFF

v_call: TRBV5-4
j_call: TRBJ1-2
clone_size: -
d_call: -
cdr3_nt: TGTGCCAGCAGTCCAGGGGAACCCTATGGCTACACCTTC
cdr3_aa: CASSPGEPYGYTF

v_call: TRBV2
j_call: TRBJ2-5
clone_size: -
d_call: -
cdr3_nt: TGTGCCAGCTCTGGGGTTGGGGGGGCGTACCAAGAGACCCAGTACTTC
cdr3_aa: CASSGVGGAYQETQYF

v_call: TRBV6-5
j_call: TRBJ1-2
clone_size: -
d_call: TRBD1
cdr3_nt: TGTGCCAGCAGCGGACAGGTCGAGTATGGCTACACCTTC
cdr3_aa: CASSGQVEYGYTF

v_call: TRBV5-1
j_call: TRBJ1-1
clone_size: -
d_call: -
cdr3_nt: TGCGCCAGCAGCTTTCGGACAGACAAAAACACTGAAGCTTTCTTT
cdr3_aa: CASSFRTDKNTEAFF

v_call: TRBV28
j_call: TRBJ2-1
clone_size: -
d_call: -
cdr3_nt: TGTGCCAGCAGTTTGAGGGGGAATGAGCAGTTCTTC
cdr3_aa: CASSLRGNEQFF

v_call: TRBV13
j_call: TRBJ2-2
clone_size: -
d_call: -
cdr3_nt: TGTGCCAGCACCGCGTTGGGAGAGCTCGCCGGGGAGCTGTTTTTT
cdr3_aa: CASTALGELAGELFF

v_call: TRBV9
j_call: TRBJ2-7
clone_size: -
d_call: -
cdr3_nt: TGTGCCAGCAGCGTAGAAGTGGGCCAGGACGAGCAGTACTTC
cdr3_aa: CASSVEVGQDEQYF

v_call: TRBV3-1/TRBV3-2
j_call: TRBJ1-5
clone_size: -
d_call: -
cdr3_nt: TGTGCCAGCAGCCAAGAGGTTGGGCCGCCAGGCAATCAGCCCCAGCATTTT
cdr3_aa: CASSQEVGPPGNQPQHF

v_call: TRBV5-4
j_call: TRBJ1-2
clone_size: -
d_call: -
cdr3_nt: TGTGCCAGCAGCCCTCCGAAGGGGCCCGGCTACACCTTC
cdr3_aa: CASSPPKGPGYTF

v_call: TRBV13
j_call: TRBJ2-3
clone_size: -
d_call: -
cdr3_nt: TGTGCCAGCAGCCTGGGGGGAGGCACAGATACGCAGTATTTT
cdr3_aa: CASSLGGGTDTQYF